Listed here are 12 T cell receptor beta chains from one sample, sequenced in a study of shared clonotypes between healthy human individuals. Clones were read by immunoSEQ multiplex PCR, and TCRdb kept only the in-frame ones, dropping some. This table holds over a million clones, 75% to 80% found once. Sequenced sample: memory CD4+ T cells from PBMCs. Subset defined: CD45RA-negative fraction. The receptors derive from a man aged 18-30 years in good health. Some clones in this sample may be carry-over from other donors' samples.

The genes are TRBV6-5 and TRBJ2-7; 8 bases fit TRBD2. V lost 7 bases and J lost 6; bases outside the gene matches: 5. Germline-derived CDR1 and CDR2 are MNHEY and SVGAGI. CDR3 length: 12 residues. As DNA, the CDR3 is TGTGCCAGCACAGCGGGAGTGGGCGAGCAGTACTTC. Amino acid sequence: CASTAGVGEQYF.

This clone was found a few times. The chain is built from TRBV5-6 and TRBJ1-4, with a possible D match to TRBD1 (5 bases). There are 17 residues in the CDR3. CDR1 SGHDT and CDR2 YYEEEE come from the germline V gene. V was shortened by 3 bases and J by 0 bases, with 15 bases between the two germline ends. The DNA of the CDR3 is TGTGCCAGCAGCTCGGGACCGCAGTTCGCAACTAATGAAAAACTGTTTTTT. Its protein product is CASSSGPQFATNEKLFF.

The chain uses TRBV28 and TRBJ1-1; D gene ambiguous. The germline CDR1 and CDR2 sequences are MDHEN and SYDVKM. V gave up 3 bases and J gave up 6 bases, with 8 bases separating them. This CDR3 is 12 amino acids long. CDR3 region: CASSFHYAEAFF. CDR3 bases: TGTGCCAGCAGTTTCCACTACGCTGAAGCTTTCTTT.

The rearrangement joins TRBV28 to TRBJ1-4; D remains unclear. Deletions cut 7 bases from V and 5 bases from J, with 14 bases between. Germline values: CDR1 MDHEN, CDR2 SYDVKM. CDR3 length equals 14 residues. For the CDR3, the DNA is TGTGCCAGCACGGAGGCAGGCCCAAATGAAAAACTGTTTTTT. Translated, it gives CASTEAGPNEKLFF.

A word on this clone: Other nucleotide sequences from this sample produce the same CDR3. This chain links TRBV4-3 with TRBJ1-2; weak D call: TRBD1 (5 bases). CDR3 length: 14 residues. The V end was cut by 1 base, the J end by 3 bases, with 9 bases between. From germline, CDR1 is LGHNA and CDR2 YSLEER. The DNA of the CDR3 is TGCGCCAGCAGCCAAGGCCTGGGGGACTATGGCTACACCTTC. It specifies CASSQGLGDYGYTF.

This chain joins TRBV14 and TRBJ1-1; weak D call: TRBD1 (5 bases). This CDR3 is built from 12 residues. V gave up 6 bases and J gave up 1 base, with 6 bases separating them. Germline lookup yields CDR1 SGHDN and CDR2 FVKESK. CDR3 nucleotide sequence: TGTGCCAGCAGAGACAGGAACACTGAAGCTTTCTTT. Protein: CASRDRNTEAFF.

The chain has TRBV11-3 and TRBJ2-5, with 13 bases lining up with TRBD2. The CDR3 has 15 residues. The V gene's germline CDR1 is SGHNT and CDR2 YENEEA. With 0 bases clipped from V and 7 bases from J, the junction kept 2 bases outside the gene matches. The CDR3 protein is CASSLELAGGGTQYF. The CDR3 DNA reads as TGTGCCAGCAGCTTAGAACTAGCGGGAGGGGGGACCCAGTACTTC.

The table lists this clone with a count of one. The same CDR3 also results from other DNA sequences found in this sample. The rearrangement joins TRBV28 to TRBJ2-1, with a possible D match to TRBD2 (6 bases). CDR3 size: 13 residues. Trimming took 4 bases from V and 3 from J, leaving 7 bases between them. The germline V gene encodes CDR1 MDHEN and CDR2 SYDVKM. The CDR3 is CASSSGLYNEQFF. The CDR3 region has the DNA TGTGCCAGCAGTTCGGGACTCTACAATGAGCAGTTCTTC.

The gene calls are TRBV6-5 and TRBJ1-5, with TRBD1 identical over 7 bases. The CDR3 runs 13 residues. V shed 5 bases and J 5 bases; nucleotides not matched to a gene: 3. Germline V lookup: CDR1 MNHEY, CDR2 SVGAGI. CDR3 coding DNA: TGTGCCAGCAGTCTCGACAGGGATCAGCCCCAGCATTTT. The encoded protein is CASSLDRDQPQHF.

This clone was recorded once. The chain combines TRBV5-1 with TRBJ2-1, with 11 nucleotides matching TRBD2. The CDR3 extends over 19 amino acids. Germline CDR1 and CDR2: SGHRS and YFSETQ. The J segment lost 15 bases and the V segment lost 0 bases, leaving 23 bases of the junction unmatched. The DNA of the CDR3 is TGCGCCAGCAGCTTGGAGAGCGCAAAGCGGACTAGCGGGTTACAAGGCGGGTTCTTC. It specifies CASSLESAKRTSGLQGGFF.

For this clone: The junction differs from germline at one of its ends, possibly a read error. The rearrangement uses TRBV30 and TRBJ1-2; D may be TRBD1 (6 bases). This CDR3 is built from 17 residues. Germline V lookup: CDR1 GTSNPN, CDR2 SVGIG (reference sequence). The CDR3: CAWSVRVGARGNYGYIF. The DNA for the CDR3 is TGTGCCTGGAGTGTACGGGTGGGGGCGAGAGGGAACTATGGCTACATCTTC.

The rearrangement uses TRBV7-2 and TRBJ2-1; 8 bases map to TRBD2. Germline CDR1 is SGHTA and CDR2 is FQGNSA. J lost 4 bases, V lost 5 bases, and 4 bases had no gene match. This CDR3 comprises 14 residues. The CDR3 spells CASSLSGSYNEQFF. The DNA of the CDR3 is TGTGCCAGCAGCCTGAGCGGGAGTTACAATGAGCAGTTCTTC.